This T cell receptor (beta chain) was documented in a study of blood T cell repertoires in COVID-19. Study summary: Both acute and convalescent COVID-19 samples were obtained from the United States, Italy and Spain. Sample material is recorded as cDNA or gDNA derived from T cells, B-cell-depleted T cells, or PBMCs.

The CDR3 consists of 14 residues. The germline gives CDR1 SGHRS, CDR2 YFSETQ. Trimming stripped 5 bases from V and 0 bases from J, with 11 bases between. This clone was seen more than once but under ten times. Original processing notes: The authors estimated nucleated cell counts from reference gene primer amplification. Sequencing was performed with immunoSEQ multiplex PCR; in TCRdb, only in-frame clones are kept and a portion is missing. Clone size and the V and J calls come from that table; the DNA yielded D and trimming. The top ten clones hold just under 20% of a sample with roughly 220,000 clones, 80% to 85% of them seen once.

Sequencing used peripheral blood. The V call is TRBV5-1, the J call TRBJ1-1; no firm D call. This TCR was sampled from a man aged 25-45 years with active or convalescent COVID-19. The CDR3 DNA follows: TGCGCCAGCAGTGAACTAACGGTGAACACTGAAGCTTTCTTT. It translates to CASSELTVNTEAFF. The full variable domain, in which reference TRBV5-1 and TRBJ1-1 provide the parts outside the CDR3, is KAGVTQTPRYLIKTRGQQVTLSCSPISGHRSVSWYQQTPGQGLQFLFEYFSETQRNKGNFPGRFSGRQFSNSRSEMNVSTLELGDSALYLCASSELTVNTEAFFGQGTRLTVV.